These T cell receptor beta chains were read from a single sample in a study of blood T cell repertoires in COVID-19. Produced via immunoSEQ multiplex PCR; TCRdb's table is partial and in-frame only. The profile shows more than 95,000 clones, about 90% of them singletons. The source material was peripheral blood. The receptors were gathered from a human donor in a cohort sampled during active COVID-19. Each CDR3 is given with its conserved first and last residue. D genes are given only for firm matches. Only some rows state a clone size, as once, few, many or a class for expanded clones.

J gene,clone size,V gene,D gene,CDR3 length,CDR3 protein,CDR3 DNA
TRBJ2-1,-,TRBV29-1,TRBD2,12,CSVEGLAGEQFF,TGCAGCGTCGAGGGACTAGCGGGGGAGCAGTTCTTC
TRBJ2-1,few,TRBV10-3,TRBD2,15,CAISPQAGTYNEQFF,TGTGCCATCAGTCCTCAAGCGGGAACCTACAATGAGCAGTTCTTC
TRBJ1-1,-,TRBV7-3,-,18,CASSTANGLLGGDTEAFF,TGTGCCAGCAGCACGGCGAATGGTCTATTGGGAGGGGACACTGAAGCTTTCTTT
TRBJ1-1,-,TRBV6-5,TRBD1,16,CASSYSAGGPFTEAFF,TGTGCCAGCAGTTACTCGGCAGGGGGCCCCTTCACTGAAGCTTTCTTT
TRBJ2-7,-,TRBV19,TRBD1,14,CASSPGQGPYEQYF,TGTGCCAGTAGTCCGGGACAGGGGCCCTACGAGCAGTACTTC
TRBJ2-3,-,TRBV19,TRBD1,15,CASSLTGGDTDTQYF,TGTGCCAGTAGCCTTACAGGGGGTGACACAGATACGCAGTATTTT
TRBJ2-3,-,TRBV28,-,15,CASSLRQGITDTQYF,TGTGCCAGCAGTTTACGGCAGGGGATCACAGATACGCAGTATTTT
TRBJ2-1,few,TRBV3-1/TRBV3-2,TRBD2,17,CASSQGLSAGVHNEQFF,TGTGCCAGCAGCCAAGGGTTGTCAGCGGGAGTACACAATGAGCAGTTCTTC
TRBJ2-4,-,TRBV28,TRBD2,17,CASSPPRGGMAKNIQYF,TGTGCCAGCAGTCCCCCGCGGGGGGGAATGGCCAAAAACATTCAGTACTTC
TRBJ2-5,-,TRBV28,TRBD1,14,CASSSGQGPETQYF,TGTGCCAGCAGTTCCGGACAGGGTCCGGAGACCCAGTACTTC
TRBJ2-3,-,TRBV20-1,-,15,CSASPPAGNTDTQYF,TGCAGTGCTAGTCCCCCAGCGGGCAACACAGATACGCAGTATTTT
TRBJ2-2,-,TRBV7-8,TRBD2,15,CASSFLSSGDGELFF,TGTGCCAGCAGCTTCCTGTCTAGCGGGGACGGGGAGCTGTTTTTT
TRBJ2-5,-,TRBV4-2,TRBD2,18,CASSQESLAGGLRETQYF,TGTGCCAGCAGCCAAGAGTCACTAGCGGGGGGGCTCCGAGAGACCCAGTACTTC
TRBJ2-5,-,TRBV7-2,-,14,CASSLPGNWETQYF,TGTGCCAGCAGCCTTCCAGGGAATTGGGAGACCCAGTACTTC
TRBJ2-1,-,TRBV28,TRBD1,15,CASSHGTGLYNEQFF,TGTGCCAGCAGTCATGGGACAGGACTGTACAATGAGCAGTTCTTC
TRBJ2-3,-,TRBV3-1/TRBV3-2,TRBD1,16,CASSQEQGIPSDTQYF,TGTGCCAGCAGCCAAGAACAGGGGATCCCATCAGATACGCAGTATTTT
TRBJ2-1,-,TRBV7-9,TRBD2,16,CASSSDLAGDGNEQFF,TGTGCCAGCAGCTCGGACCTAGCGGGAGACGGCAATGAGCAGTTCTTC
TRBJ2-3,once,TRBV24-1,TRBD2,17,CATSDLSTSGSPDTQYF,TGTGCCACCAGTGATTTATCAACTAGCGGGAGCCCAGATACGCAGTATTTT
TRBJ2-3,-,TRBV19,-,14,CASSLSLSTDTQYF,TGTGCCAGTAGTCTGTCCCTTAGCACAGATACGCAGTATTTT
TRBJ1-1,-,TRBV7-7,-,13,CASSLDKNTEAFF,TGTGCTAGCAGCCTCGACAAGAACACTGAAGCTTTCTTT
TRBJ1-2,-,TRBV10-3,TRBD1,15,CAITPRGQGGYGYTF,TGTGCCATCACTCCCCGGGGACAGGGGGGCTATGGCTACACCTTC
TRBJ2-2,-,TRBV12-3/TRBV12-4,-,13,CASSSSNTGELFF,TGTGCCAGCAGTTCCTCGAACACCGGGGAGCTGTTTTTT
TRBJ2-2,-,TRBV19,TRBD2,15,CASSIASGGAGELFF,TGTGCCAGTAGTATCGCTAGCGGGGGTGCCGGGGAGCTGTTTTTT
TRBJ2-5,-,TRBV9,TRBD2,15,CASSVGLAVQETQYF,TGTGCCAGCAGCGTAGGGCTAGCGGTCCAAGAGACCCAGTACTTC
TRBJ2-7,-,TRBV28,-,12,CATDQGFHEQYF,TGTGCCACCGATCAGGGTTTCCACGAGCAGTACTTC
TRBJ2-1,-,TRBV27,TRBD1,15,CASSSRDRDWNEQFF,TGTGCCAGCAGTTCCCGGGACAGGGATTGGAATGAGCAGTTCTTC